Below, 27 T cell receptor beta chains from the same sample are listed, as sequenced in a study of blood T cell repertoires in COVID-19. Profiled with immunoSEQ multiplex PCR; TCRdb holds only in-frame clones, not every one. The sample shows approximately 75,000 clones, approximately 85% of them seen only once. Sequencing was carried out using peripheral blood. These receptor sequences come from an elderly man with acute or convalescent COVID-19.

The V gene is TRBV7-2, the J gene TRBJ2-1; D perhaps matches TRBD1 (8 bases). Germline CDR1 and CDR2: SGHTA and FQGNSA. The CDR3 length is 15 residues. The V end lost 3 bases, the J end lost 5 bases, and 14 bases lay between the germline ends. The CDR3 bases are TGTGCCAGCAGCTTCGACAGGGGAGGGAACAATGAGCAGTTCTTC. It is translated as CASSFDRGGNNEQFF.

CDR3 amino acids: CASSAQGVWGTGNTIYF. In nucleotides, the CDR3 is TGTGCCAGCAGCGCCCAGGGGGTCTGGGGTACTGGAAACACCATATATTTT. This chain uses TRBV9 with TRBJ1-3; TRBD1 agrees at 7 bases. Germline V lookup: CDR1 SGDLS, CDR2 YYNGEE. This CDR3 is 17 amino acids long. V trimming: 3 bases; J trimming: 2 bases; junction bases outside the gene matches: 11.

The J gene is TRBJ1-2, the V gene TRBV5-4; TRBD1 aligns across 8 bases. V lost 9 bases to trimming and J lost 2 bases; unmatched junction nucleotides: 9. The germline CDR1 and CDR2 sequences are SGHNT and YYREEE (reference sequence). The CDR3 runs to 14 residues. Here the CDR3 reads CATRVGQGNYGYTF. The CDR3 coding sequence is TGTGCCACTCGAGTAGGACAGGGAAACTATGGCTACACCTTC.

CDR3 in amino acids: CASSSRQGWGYTF. The CDR3 DNA is TGTGCCAGCAGCTCACGACAGGGATGGGGCTACACCTTC. This chain joins TRBV3-1 (or the pseudogene TRBV3-2) and TRBJ1-2; 7 bases align to TRBD1. The CDR3 totals 13 residues. The V gene's germline CDR1 is LGHDT and CDR2 YNNKEL (reference sequence). After removal of 5 bases from V and 8 bases from J, the junction contained 8 bases not matched to a gene.

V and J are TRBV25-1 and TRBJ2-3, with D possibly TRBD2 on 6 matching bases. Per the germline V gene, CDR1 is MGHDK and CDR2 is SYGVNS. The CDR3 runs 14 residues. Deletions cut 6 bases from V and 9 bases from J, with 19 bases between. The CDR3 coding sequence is TGTGCCAGCAGCCCGGGACTCCTCGGGGAAACGCAGTATTTT. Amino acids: CASSPGLLGETQYF.

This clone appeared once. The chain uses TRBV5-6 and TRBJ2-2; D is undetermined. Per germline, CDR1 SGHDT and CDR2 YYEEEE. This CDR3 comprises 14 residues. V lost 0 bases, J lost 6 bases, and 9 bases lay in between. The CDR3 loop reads CASSLGLRAGELFF. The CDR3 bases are TGTGCCAGCAGCTTGGGTTTACGCGCCGGGGAGCTGTTTTTT.

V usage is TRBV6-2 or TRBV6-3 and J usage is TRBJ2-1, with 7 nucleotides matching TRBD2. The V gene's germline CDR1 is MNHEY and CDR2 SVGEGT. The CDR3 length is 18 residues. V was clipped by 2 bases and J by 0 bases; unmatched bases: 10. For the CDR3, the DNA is TGTGCCAGCAGTTACACTTTCTCCGGGACTAACTCCTACAATGAGCAGTTCTTC. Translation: CASSYTFSGTNSYNEQFF.

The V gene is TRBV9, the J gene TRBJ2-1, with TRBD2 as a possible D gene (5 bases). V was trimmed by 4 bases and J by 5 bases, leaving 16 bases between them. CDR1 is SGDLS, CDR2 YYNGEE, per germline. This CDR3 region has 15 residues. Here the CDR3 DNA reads TGTGCCAGCAGCCCCCGCGGTAGCGCAGACAATGAGCAGTTCTTC. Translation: CASSPRGSADNEQFF.

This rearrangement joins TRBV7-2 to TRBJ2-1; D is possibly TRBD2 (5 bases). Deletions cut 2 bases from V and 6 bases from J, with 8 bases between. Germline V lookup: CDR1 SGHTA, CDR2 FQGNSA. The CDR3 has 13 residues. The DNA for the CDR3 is TGTGCCAGCAGCTTACCCGGGGTCAATGAGCAGTTCTTC. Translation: CASSLPGVNEQFF.

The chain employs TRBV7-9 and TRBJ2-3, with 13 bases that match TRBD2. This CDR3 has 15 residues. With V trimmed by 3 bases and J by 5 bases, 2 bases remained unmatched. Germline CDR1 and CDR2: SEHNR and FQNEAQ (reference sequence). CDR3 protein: CASSLGLAGIDTQYF. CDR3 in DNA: TGTGCCAGCAGCTTGGGACTAGCGGGAATAGATACGCAGTATTTT.

CDR3 region: CASSTTRADEQYF. The CDR3 bases are TGTGCCAGCAGTACGACCAGGGCGGACGAGCAGTACTTC. This sequence joins TRBV28 and TRBJ2-7, with D possibly matching TRBD1 (5 bases). V lost 5 bases to trimming and J lost 5 bases, with 13 bases between them. The CDR3 totals 13 residues. CDR1 and CDR2 from the germline V gene are MDHEN and SYDVKM.

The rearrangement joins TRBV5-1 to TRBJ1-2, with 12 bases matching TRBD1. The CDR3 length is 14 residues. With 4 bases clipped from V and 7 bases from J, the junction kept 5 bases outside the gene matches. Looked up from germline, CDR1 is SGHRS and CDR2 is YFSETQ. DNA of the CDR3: TGCGCCAGCAGCACCGGGACAGGGGGCTCTGGCTACACCTTC. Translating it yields CASSTGTGGSGYTF.

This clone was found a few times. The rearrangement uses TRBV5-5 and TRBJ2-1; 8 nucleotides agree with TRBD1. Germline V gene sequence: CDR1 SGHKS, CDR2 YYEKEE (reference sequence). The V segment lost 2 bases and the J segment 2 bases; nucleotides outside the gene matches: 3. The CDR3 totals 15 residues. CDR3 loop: CASSLGQGPYNEQFF. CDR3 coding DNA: TGTGCCAGCAGCTTAGGACAGGGACCCTACAATGAGCAGTTCTTC.

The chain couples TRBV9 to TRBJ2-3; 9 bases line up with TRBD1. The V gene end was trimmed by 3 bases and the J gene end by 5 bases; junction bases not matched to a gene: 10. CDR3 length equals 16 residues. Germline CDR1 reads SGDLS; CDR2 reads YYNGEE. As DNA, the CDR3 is TGTGCCAGCAGCGCCGTGGGACAGGGAAAGGGAGATACGCAGTATTTT. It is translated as CASSAVGQGKGDTQYF.

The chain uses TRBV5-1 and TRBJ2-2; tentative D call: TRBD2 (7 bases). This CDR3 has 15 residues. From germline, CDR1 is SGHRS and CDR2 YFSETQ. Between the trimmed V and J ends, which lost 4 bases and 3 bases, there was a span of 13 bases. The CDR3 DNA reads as TGCGCCAGCAGCCCCGCGGGGGCGGACACCGGGGAGCTGTTTTTT. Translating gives CASSPAGADTGELFF.

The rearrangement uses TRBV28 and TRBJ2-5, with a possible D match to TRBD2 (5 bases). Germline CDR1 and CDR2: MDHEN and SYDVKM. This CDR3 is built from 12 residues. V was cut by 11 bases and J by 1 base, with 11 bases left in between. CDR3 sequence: CAGRRGQETQYF. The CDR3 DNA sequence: TGTGCCGGGAGACGGGGCCAAGAGACCCAGTACTTC.

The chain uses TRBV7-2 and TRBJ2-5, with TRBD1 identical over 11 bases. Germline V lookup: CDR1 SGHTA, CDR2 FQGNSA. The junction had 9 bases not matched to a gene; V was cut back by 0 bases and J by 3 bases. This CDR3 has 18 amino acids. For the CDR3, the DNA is TGTGCCAGCAGCTTAGCAACCGGGACAGGGGGTGGTGAAGAGACCCAGTACTTC. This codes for CASSLATGTGGGEETQYF.

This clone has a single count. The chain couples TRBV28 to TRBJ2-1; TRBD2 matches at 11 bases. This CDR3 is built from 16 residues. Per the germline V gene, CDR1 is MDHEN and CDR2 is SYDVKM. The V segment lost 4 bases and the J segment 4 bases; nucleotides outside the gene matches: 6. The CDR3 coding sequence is TGTGCCAGCAGTTCCTCTAGCGGGGGGTTTTACAATGAGCAGTTCTTC. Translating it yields CASSSSSGGFYNEQFF.

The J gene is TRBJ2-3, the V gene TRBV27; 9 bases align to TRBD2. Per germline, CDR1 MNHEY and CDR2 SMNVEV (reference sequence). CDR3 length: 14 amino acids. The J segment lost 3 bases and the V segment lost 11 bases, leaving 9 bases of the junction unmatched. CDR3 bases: TGTGCCTCCCGAAGCGGGGGGATTACAGATACGCAGTATTTT. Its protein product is CASRSGGITDTQYF.

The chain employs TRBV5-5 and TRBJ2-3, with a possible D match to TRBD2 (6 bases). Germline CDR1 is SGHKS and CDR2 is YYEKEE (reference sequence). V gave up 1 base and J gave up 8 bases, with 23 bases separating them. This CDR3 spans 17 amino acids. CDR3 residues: CASSLTPGLRSVGTQYF. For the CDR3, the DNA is TGTGCCAGCAGCTTGACCCCGGGACTCCGATCGGTCGGTACGCAGTATTTT.

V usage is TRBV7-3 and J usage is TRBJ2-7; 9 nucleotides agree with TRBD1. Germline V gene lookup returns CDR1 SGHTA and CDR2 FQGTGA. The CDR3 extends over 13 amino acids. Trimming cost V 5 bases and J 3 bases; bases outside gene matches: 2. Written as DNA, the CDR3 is TGTGCCAGCAGCCCGGGACAGGGCTACGAGCAGTACTTC. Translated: CASSPGQGYEQYF.

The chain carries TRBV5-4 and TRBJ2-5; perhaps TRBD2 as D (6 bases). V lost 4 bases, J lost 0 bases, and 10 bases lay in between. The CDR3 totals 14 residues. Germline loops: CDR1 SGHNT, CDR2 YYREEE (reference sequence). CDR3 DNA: TGTGCCAGCAGCCTCCGGGACTACCAAGAGACCCAGTACTTC. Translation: CASSLRDYQETQYF.

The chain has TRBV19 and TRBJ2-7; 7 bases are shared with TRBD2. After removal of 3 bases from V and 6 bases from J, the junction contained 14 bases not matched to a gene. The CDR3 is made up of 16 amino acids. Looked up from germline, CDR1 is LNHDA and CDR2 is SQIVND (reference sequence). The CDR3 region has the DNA TGTGCCAGTAGTATCTTGGGGCAGGGACTAATCAGCGAGCAGTACTTC. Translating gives CASSILGQGLISEQYF.

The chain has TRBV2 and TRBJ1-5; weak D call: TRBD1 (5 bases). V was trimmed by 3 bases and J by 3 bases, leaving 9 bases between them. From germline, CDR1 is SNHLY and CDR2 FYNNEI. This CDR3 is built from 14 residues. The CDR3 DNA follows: TGTGCCAGCAGTGACAGGGTGTTCAATCAGCCCCAGCATTTT. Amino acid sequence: CASSDRVFNQPQHF.

The CDR3 here is CAAREGPNEQYF. CDR3 coding DNA: TGTGCCGCCAGGGAGGGGCCCAACGAGCAGTACTTC. The chain links TRBV6-6 to TRBJ2-7; 7 bases line up with TRBD2. J was trimmed by 5 bases and V by 11 bases; bases with no gene match: 9. The CDR3 has 12 residues. Germline V CDR1 and CDR2: MNHNY, SVGAGI (reference sequence).

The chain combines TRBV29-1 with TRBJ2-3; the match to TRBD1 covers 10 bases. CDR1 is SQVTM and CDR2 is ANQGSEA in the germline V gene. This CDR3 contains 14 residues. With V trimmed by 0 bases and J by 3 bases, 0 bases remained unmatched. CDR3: CSVEEDRGTDTQYF. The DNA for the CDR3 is TGCAGCGTTGAAGAGGACAGGGGGACAGATACGCAGTATTTT.

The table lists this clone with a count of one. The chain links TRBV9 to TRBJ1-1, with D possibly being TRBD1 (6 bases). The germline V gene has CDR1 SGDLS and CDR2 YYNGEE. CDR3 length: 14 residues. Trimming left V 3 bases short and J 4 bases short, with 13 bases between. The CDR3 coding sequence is TGTGCCAGCAGCGCACAGGGTGGGGGCACTGAAGCTTTCTTT. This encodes CASSAQGGGTEAFF.